This T cell receptor (beta chain) was obtained from a study of somatic mutations in cytotoxic T cells in rheumatoid arthritis. The overall study: Patient blood, roughly 27 ml in EDTA, was obtained immediately after diagnosis and prior to the start of any treatment.

From germline, CDR1 is MDHEN and CDR2 SYDVKM. The CDR3 runs 16 residues. The V gene end was trimmed by 5 bases and the J gene end by 2 bases; junction bases not matched to a gene: 5. Points on this clone: The antigen is not known.

The protocol was immunoSEQ multiplex PCR, while the TCRdb copy is restricted to in-frame clones and leaves out a portion. Found here are more than 10,000 clones, approximately 80% of them singletons; the top ten hold around an eighth. Broader study findings: Over 20% of CD8+ cells belonged to the largest CD8+ clone in about an eighth of the roughly 65 patients. Just what the expanded CD8+ clones targeted, in terms of antigens, remained unknown.

The source is an adult with rheumatoid arthritis. Input material: CD8+ T cells sorted from blood. The V and J genes are TRBV28 and TRBJ2-5; 13 bases line up with TRBD2. In DNA form, the CDR3 reads TGTGCCAGCAGTCGTCGGACTAGCGGGAGTCAAGAGACCCAGTACTTC. The encoded protein is CASSRRTSGSQETQYF.